Listed here are 16 T cell receptor beta chains from one sample, sequenced in a study of T cell responses to AZD1222 COVID-19 vaccine. Measured with immunoSEQ multiplex PCR; TCRdb has only the in-frame clones, and not every one. Of about 140,000 clones listed, 75% to 95% are singletons. Source: peripheral blood, taken 28 days after the second dose of the MenACWY control vaccine. The receptors come from an adult who received the MenACWY meningococcal vaccine as a control.

CDR3 in amino acids: CASSSGTDPNEKLFF. CDR3 nucleotides: TGTGCCAGCAGTTCCGGGACAGATCCAAATGAAAAACTGTTTTTT. The V call is TRBV28, the J call TRBJ1-4; 7 bases are shared with TRBD1. After removal of 4 bases from V and 5 bases from J, the junction contained 7 bases not matched to a gene. This CDR3 comprises 15 residues. Germline V gene sequence: CDR1 MDHEN, CDR2 SYDVKM.

This chain connects TRBV7-2 to TRBJ1-1, with 9 bases aligning to TRBD1. V shed 5 bases and J 5 bases; nucleotides not matched to a gene: 6. Germline CDR1 SGHTA, CDR2 FQGNSA. The CDR3 sequence is 14 residues long. The CDR3 nucleotides read TGTGCCAGCAGCAGGGGACAGGGCTGGACTGAAGCTTTCTTT. This sequence encodes CASSRGQGWTEAFF.

CDR3 sequence: CASSSGLRGGTDTQYF. DNA of the CDR3: TGTGCCAGCAGCTCGGGACTTAGAGGGGGCACAGATACGCAGTATTTT. The gene calls are TRBV7-3 and TRBJ2-3; D possibly corresponds to TRBD2 (6 bases). The CDR3 has 16 amino acids. The V gene's germline CDR1 is SGHTA and CDR2 FQGTGA. Between the trimmed V and J ends, which lost 4 bases and 1 base, there was a span of 15 bases.

The rearrangement joins TRBV28 to TRBJ1-6; 9 nucleotides line up with TRBD1. V trimming: 5 bases; J trimming: 5 bases; junction bases outside the gene matches: 4. The CDR3 spans 15 residues. CDR1 MDHEN and CDR2 SYDVKM come from the germline V gene. Written as DNA, the CDR3 is TGTGCCAGCAGTACCGGGGACAGGGATAATTCACCCCTCCACTTT. Protein product: CASSTGDRDNSPLHF.

This chain connects TRBV20-1 to TRBJ1-2, with D uncertain. Germline V lookup: CDR1 DFQATT, CDR2 SNEGSKA (reference sequence). The CDR3 is 14 residues long. V was shortened by 3 bases and J by 0 bases, with 11 bases between the two germline ends. The CDR3 reads CSASLVETNYGYTF. The DNA of the CDR3 is TGCAGTGCTAGTCTTGTGGAGACTAACTATGGCTACACCTTC.

This rearrangement joins TRBV19 to TRBJ2-5; D is possibly TRBD1 (6 bases). Trimming took 3 bases from V and 5 from J, leaving 13 bases between them. The germline CDR1 and CDR2 sequences are LNHDA and SQIVND (reference sequence). The CDR3 runs to 14 residues. As DNA, the CDR3 is TGTGCCAGTAGTATCCCAGGAAGGGGGGAGACCCAGTACTTC. This codes for CASSIPGRGETQYF.

The rearrangement joins TRBV4-3 to TRBJ1-4; D is uncertain. V was cut by 0 bases and J by 5 bases, with 10 bases left in between. Germline V lookup: CDR1 LGHNA, CDR2 YSLEER. CDR3 length equals 15 residues. The CDR3 DNA reads TGCGCCAGCAGCCAAGATACTCAGTTGAATGAAAAACTGTTTTTT. This translates into CASSQDTQLNEKLFF.

With respect to this clone: Additional DNA sequences in this sample encode the identical CDR3. The rearrangement uses TRBV6-5 and TRBJ2-1; 12 positions match TRBD2. CDR1 and CDR2 from the germline V gene are MNHEY and SVGAGI. The CDR3 is 16 residues long. With 2 bases clipped from V and 4 bases from J, the junction kept 3 bases outside the gene matches. The CDR3: CASSYGLAGGYNEQFF. CDR3 bases: TGTGCCAGCAGTTACGGGCTAGCGGGGGGGTACAATGAGCAGTTCTTC.

The chain links TRBV18 to TRBJ1-4; D is unresolved. V was clipped by 2 bases and J by 3 bases, with 10 bases between them. The CDR3 runs 15 residues. Per germline, CDR1 KGHSH and CDR2 LQKENI. CDR3 DNA sequence: TGTGCCAGCTCACCAGAGGCGGGGTCTAATGAAAAACTGTTTTTT. Residues: CASSPEAGSNEKLFF.

The chain employs TRBV5-1 and TRBJ2-3; TRBD2 aligns across 8 bases. Germline V CDR1 and CDR2: SGHRS, YFSETQ. This CDR3 spans 15 amino acids. The V and J ends lost 1 base and 4 bases, in that order; junction bases with no gene match: 5. CDR3 amino acids: CASSLRGGSADTQYF. CDR3 in DNA: TGCGCCAGCAGCTTGCGGGGGGGGAGCGCAGATACGCAGTATTTT. The full variable domain, in which reference TRBV5-1 and TRBJ2-3 provide the parts outside the CDR3, is KAGVTQTPRYLIKTRGQQVTLSCSPISGHRSVSWYQQTPGQGLQFLFEYFSETQRNKGNFPGRFSGRQFSNSRSEMNVSTLELGDSALYLCASSLRGGSADTQYFGPGTRLTVL.

This chain uses TRBV6-5 with TRBJ1-2; TRBD1 agrees at 8 bases. Germline-derived CDR1 and CDR2 are MNHEY and SVGAGI. This CDR3 is 14 amino acids long. After removal of 2 bases from V and 8 bases from J, the junction contained 7 bases not matched to a gene. The CDR3 loop is CASSYGRQGLGYTF. The CDR3 region has the DNA TGTGCCAGCAGTTACGGTCGACAGGGGTTGGGCTACACCTTC.

The V gene is TRBV10-3, the J gene TRBJ2-2; a weak D match, TRBD1 (6 bases). The germline V gene encodes CDR1 ENHRY and CDR2 SYGVKD. V shed 6 bases and J shed 2 bases, with 16 bases lying between them. The CDR3 is 16 amino acids. For the CDR3, the DNA is TGTGCCATCAGGGACTCCCGGGACACAAACACCGGGGAGCTGTTTTTT. This codes for CAIRDSRDTNTGELFF.

V is TRBV6-2 or TRBV6-3 and J is TRBJ1-4; 9 nucleotides agree with TRBD1. J gave up 5 bases and V 5 bases, and 6 bases lay outside the gene matches. This CDR3 has 15 residues. Germline V CDR1 and CDR2: MNHEY, SVGEGT. The DNA for the CDR3 is TGTGCCAGCAGTGCACCGGGACAGGGCAATGAAAAACTGTTTTTT. Translated: CASSAPGQGNEKLFF.

This sequence joins TRBV28 and TRBJ2-7; 7 bases are shared with TRBD1. The germline V gene encodes CDR1 MDHEN and CDR2 SYDVKM. The CDR3 spans 15 residues. Trimming at V came to 6 bases and at J to 2 bases, leaving 10 bases not matched to a gene. CDR3 sequence: CASSPLGQATYEQYF. For the CDR3, the DNA is TGTGCCAGCAGCCCCCTCGGACAGGCCACCTACGAGCAGTACTTC.

The chain has TRBV7-9 and TRBJ1-1; 8 bases line up with TRBD1. Trimming at V came to 5 bases and at J to 4 bases, leaving 6 bases not matched to a gene. Per the germline V gene, CDR1 is SEHNR and CDR2 is FQNEAQ (reference sequence). This CDR3 region has 14 residues. CDR3 nucleotides: TGTGCCAGCAGCGATCAGGGGGCTGGCACTGAAGCTTTCTTT. This translates into CASSDQGAGTEAFF.

V and J are TRBV19 and TRBJ2-1, with TRBD2 matching 11 bases. With 5 bases clipped from V and 2 bases from J, the junction kept 5 bases outside the gene matches. Germline V gives CDR1 LNHDA, CDR2 SQIVND (reference sequence). The CDR3 contains 16 residues. CDR3 region: CASSQLAGATYNEQFF. Here the CDR3 DNA reads TGTGCCAGTAGTCAACTAGCGGGAGCCACCTACAATGAGCAGTTCTTC.